This entry describes one T cell receptor (beta chain). Antigen unknown. The data stem from a study of T cells in localized non-small cell lung cancer. General study points: Clonality peaked in uninvolved adjacent lung rather than tumor. Appearing in adjacent lung were a median about 60 of the top 100 tumor clones.

Only in-frame clones appear in the TCRdb table, and some are missing; sequencing was by immunoSEQ multiplex PCR. The data contain more than 2,500 clones, nearly 25% of them singletons. Germline lookup yields CDR1 SQVTM and CDR2 ANQGSEA. Trimming took 4 bases from V and 4 from J, leaving 11 bases between them. The CDR3 is 12 amino acids. The receptor was isolated from a woman aged 35-75 years with stage I lung adenocarcinoma. The chain has TRBV29-1 and TRBJ2-7, with D unresolved. This sample comprised lung tumor tissue, obtained before any cancer treatment. Here the CDR3 DNA reads TGCAGCGTTGCGGTCAGGAAATACGAGCAGTACTTC. The encoded protein is CSVAVRKYEQYF.